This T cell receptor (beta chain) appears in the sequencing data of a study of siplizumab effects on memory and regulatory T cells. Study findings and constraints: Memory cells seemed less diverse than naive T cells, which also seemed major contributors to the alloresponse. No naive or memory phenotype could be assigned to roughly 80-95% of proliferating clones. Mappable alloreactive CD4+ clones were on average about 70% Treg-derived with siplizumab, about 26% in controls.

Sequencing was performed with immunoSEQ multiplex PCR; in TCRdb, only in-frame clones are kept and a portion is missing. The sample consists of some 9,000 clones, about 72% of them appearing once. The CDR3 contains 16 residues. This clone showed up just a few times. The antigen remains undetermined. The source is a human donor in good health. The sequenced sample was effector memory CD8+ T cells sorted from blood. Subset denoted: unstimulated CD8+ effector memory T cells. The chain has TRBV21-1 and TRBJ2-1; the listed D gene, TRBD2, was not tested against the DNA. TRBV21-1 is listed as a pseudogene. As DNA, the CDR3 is TGTGCCAGCAGCGAAATTGCGGGCTCATCCTACAATGAGCAGTTCTTC. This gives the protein CASSEIAGSSYNEQFF.